This T cell receptor (beta chain) comes out of a study of shared clonotypes between healthy human individuals. At the level of the study: Aged between 18 and 49, the donors were a couple of women and a few men. Used for every donor were three CD4 naive, three CD4 memory, two CD8 naive and one CD8 memory plate.

Study-level results: Donor scarcity curtailed the genetic and exposure-history diversity represented herein. Naive CD4 clonotypes were shared across a handful of donors at about 5.3%.

Naive CD8 cells were CD45RO-negative, positively selected for CCR7, excluding terminally differentiated effector memory CD45RA+ cells. Profiled with immunoSEQ multiplex PCR; TCRdb holds only in-frame clones, not every one. The sample contains about 590,000 clones, nearly 97% of which appear only once. A word on this clone: What it binds is unknown.

The sequence derives from a woman aged 30 to 39 in good health. Source material: naive CD8+ T cells sorted from blood.

This CDR3 reads CASSFGLHYEQYF. CDR3 nucleotides: TGCGCCAGCAGCTTCGGTCTGCACTACGAGCAGTACTTC. V is TRBV5-1 and J is TRBJ2-7, with D unresolved. CDR3 length: 13 amino acids. In germline, CDR1 is SGHRS, CDR2 YFSETQ. Trimming pared 2 bases from V and 3 bases from J, leaving 9 bases between.